The 4 T cell receptor beta chains listed next were all sequenced from one sample in a study of CD8 T cells in Susac syndrome. With random hexamers, reverse transcription was performed on about 0.5 to 1 ug of RNA. MiXCR, applied by TCRdb to the immunoSEQ multiplex PCR reads, yields one record per CDR3 protein. The sample yields 100,000 to 150,000 distinct CDR3 sequences, approximately 96% seen once. The sample comprised CD8+ T cells from PBMCs. Source of these receptors: a human donor with Susac syndrome.

This clonotype occurred once. The chain recombines TRBV30 with TRBJ1-3; D is unresolved. The CDR3 is 13 residues long. Germline V gene lookup returns CDR1 GTSNPN and CDR2 SVGIG (reference sequence). V lost 0 bases to trimming and J lost 0 bases, with 3 bases between them. In DNA form, the CDR3 reads TGTGCCTGGAGTGTAGACTCTGGAAACACCATATATTTT. Translated, it gives CAWSVDSGNTIYF. Full variable domain (missing parts from reference TRBV30 and TRBJ1-3): SQTIHQWPATLVQPVGSPLSLECTVEGTSNPNLYWYRQAAGRGLQLLFYSVGIGQISSEVPQNLSASRPQDRQFILSSKKLLLSDSGFYLCAWSVDSGNTIYFGEGSWLTVV.

The chain is built from TRBV29-1 and TRBJ2-1; 9 nucleotides match TRBD1. Per germline, CDR1 SQVTM and CDR2 ANQGSEA. The CDR3 has 14 residues. Trimming cost V 4 bases and J 4 bases; bases outside gene matches: 5. The CDR3 loop reads CSVAPGTGYNEQFF. The CDR3 DNA is TGCAGCGTTGCGCCCGGGACAGGGTACAATGAGCAGTTCTTC.

The rearrangement uses TRBV11-2 and TRBJ2-3; 7 bases are shared with TRBD2. Germline V lookup: CDR1 SGHAT, CDR2 FQNNGV. CDR3 length: 16 amino acids. After removal of 5 bases from V and 1 base from J, the junction contained 9 bases not matched to a gene. In DNA form, the CDR3 reads TGTGCCAGCAGCCCAACTGCGGGAGCCGGCACAGATACGCAGTATTTT. Translation gives CASSPTAGAGTDTQYF.

This chain uses TRBV27 with TRBJ1-1, with D possibly being TRBD1 (5 bases). The CDR3 is made up of 13 amino acids. The V end was cut by 5 bases, the J end by 4 bases, with 11 bases between. Per germline, CDR1 MNHEY and CDR2 SMNVEV (reference sequence). CDR3 amino acids: CASSSREGTEAFF. CDR3 DNA: TGTGCCAGCAGTAGCAGGGAGGGCACTGAAGCTTTCTTT.